What follows describes a single TCR beta chain. Primers used in a second PCR of roughly 7 to 11 cycles were a sample-barcoded 5' primer and a J-beta primer mix. Sequencing of every sample gave 3 million or more CDR3-containing paired-end reads. TCRdb fed the 5' RACE reads into MiXCR, producing one record per CDR3 protein. The sample includes approximately 800,000 distinct CDR3 sequences, 40% to 65% of them seen just once. The sample comes from a study of blood T cells in healthy people across ages. Trimming pared 1 base from V and 10 bases from J, leaving 14 bases between. The CDR3 runs to 13 residues. CDR1 and CDR2 from the germline V gene are SGHKS and YYEKEE (reference sequence). The authors isolated at least 6 million PBMCs per sample.

The rearrangement joins TRBV5-5 to TRBJ1-1; D ambiguous. Material for sequencing was blood. This clonotype was sampled from an older man in good health. CDR3 residues: CASSLYMGSGAFF. CDR3 nucleotide sequence: TGTGCCAGCAGCTTGTATATGGGGTCTGGAGCTTTCTTT.